A selection of T cell receptor beta chains follows, all from one sample in a study of blood T cell repertoires in COVID-19. Clones were read by immunoSEQ multiplex PCR, and TCRdb kept only the in-frame ones, dropping some. The table records over 100,000 clones, 70% to 90% of them present only once. Sequencing input: peripheral blood. These receptors were collected from a human donor in a cohort sampled during active COVID-19. Both conserved end residues are part of each CDR3. The size entry is marked missing in some rows and otherwise reads once, few, many or a size class.

TRBJ2-6 | once | TRBV2 | CASRYGTPNVLTF
TRBJ1-2 | NA | TRBV2 | CASSDLPYGYTF
TRBJ1-5 | NA | TRBV19 | CASSYQDGKNQPQHF
TRBJ2-3 | NA | TRBV7-2 | CASSPRGDTQYF
TRBJ2-7 | NA | TRBV28 | CASSTRTSGGEQYF
TRBJ2-1 | NA | TRBV2 | CASSGRGFEQFF
TRBJ2-6 | NA | TRBV2 | CASSGGQGVSRANVLTF
TRBJ2-1 | NA | TRBV7-7 | CASSSGDDSYNEQFF
TRBJ2-3 | few | TRBV12-3/TRBV12-4 | CASRGRDLYTQYF
TRBJ2-2 | NA | TRBV5-1 | CASSQGRGGTGELFF
TRBJ1-2 | NA | TRBV5-1 | CASSSGTENGYTF
TRBJ2-7 | few | TRBV5-6 | CASSLGDRRYEQYF
TRBJ1-2 | NA | TRBV18 | CASSPLDRDYGYTF
TRBJ1-1 | NA | TRBV11-2 | CASSSTGRTEAFF
TRBJ2-1 | NA | TRBV7-3 | CASGRRGAEQFF
TRBJ1-1 | NA | TRBV28 | CASSFLRATEAFF
TRBJ2-5 | NA | TRBV5-6 | CASSRRAYETQYF
TRBJ2-1 | NA | TRBV19 | CASAGTRNEQFF
TRBJ2-3 | once | TRBV6-4 | CASSRDYKHTDTQYF
TRBJ2-1 | NA | TRBV7-2 | CASSLEFRLAGRVEQFF
TRBJ2-2 | NA | TRBV7-3 | CASSSRGGNTGELFF
TRBJ2-1 | NA | TRBV6-5 | CASSYNRGGVAGEQFF
TRBJ2-2 | NA | TRBV11-3 | CASSSTRSGELFF
TRBJ2-2 | NA | TRBV19 | CASSIDLSGEAGIGTGELFF
TRBJ2-5 | NA | TRBV30 | CAWSPAQETQYF